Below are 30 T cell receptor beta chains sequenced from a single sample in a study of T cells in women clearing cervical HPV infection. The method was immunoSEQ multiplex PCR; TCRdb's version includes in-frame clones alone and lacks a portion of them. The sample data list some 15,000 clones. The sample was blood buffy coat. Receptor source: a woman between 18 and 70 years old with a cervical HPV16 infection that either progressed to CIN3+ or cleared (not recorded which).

CDR3 DNA, as far as it was read: TGTGCCAGCAGTGTAGAGGGGGCGCGTGGC. Encoded protein: CASSVEGARG. The CDR3 as a whole reads CASSVEGARGYTF. The J gene is TRBJ1-2, the V gene TRBV2; 7 bases are shared with TRBD1. The read ends 3 residues shy of where the CDR3 ends; the end is completed using the germline J gene. J was trimmed by 7 bases and V by 4 bases; bases with no gene match: 6. The germline gives CDR1 SNHLY, CDR2 FYNNEI. There are 13 residues in the CDR3.

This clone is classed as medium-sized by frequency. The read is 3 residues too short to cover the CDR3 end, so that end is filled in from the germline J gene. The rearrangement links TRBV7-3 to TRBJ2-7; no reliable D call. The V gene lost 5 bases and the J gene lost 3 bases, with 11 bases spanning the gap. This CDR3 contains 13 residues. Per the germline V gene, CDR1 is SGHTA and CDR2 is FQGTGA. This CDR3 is CASSLSSSYEQYF. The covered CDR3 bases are TGTGCCAGCAGCCTTAGTAGTAGCTACGAG.

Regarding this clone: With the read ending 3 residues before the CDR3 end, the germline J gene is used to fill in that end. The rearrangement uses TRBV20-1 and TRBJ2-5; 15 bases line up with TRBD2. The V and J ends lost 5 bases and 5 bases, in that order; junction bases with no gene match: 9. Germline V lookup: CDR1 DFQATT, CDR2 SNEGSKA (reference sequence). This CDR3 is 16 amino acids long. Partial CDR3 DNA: TGCAGTGCTGGAACCGGGACTAGCGGGGGGAGGGAGACC. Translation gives CSAGTGTSGGRET. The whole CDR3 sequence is CSAGTGTSGGRETQYF.

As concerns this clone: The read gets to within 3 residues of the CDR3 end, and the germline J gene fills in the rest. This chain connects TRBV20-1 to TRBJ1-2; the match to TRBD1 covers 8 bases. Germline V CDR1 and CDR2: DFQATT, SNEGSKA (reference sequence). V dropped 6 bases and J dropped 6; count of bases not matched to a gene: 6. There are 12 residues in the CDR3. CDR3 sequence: CSADGTGNGYTF. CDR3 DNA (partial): TGCAGTGCGGATGGGACAGGCAATGGC.

The sequenced CDR3 bases are TGTGCCTGGATAAAGACTAGCGGCGCAGATACC. It encodes CAWIKTSGADT. The full CDR3 is CAWIKTSGADTYTF. The rearrangement uses TRBV30 and TRBJ1-2; D unresolved. With the read ending 3 residues before the CDR3 end, the germline J gene is used to fill in that end. Germline values: CDR1 GTSNPN, CDR2 SVGIG (reference sequence). The CDR3 loop spans 14 amino acids.

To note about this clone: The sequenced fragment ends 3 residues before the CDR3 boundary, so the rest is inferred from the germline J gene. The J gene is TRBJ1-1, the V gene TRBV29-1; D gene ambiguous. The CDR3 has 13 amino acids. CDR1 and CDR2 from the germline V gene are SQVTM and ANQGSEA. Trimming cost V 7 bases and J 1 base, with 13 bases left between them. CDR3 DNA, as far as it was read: TGCAGCGGAGATGACCGGGGGAACACTGAA. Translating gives CSGDDRGNTE. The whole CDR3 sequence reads CSGDDRGNTEAFF.

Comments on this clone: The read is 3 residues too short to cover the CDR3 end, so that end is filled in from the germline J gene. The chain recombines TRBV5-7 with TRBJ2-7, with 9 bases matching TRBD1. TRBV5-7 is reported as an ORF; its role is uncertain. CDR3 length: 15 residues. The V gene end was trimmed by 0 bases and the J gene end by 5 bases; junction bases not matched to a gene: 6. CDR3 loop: CASSLGGQGQDEQYF. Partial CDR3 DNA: TGTGCCAGCAGCTTGGGGGGACAGGGACAAGACGAG.

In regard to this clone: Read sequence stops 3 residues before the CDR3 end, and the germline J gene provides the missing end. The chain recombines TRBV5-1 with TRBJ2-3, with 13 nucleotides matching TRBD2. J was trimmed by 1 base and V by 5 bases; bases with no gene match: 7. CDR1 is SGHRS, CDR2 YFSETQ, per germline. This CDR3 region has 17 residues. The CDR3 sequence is CASRPLTSGGGTDTQYF. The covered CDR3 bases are TGCGCCAGCAGACCGCTTACTAGCGGGGGGGGCACAGATACG.

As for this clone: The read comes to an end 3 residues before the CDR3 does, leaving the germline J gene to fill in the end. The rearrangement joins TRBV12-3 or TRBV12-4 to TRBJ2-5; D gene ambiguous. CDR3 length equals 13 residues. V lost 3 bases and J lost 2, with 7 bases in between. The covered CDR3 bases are TGTGCCAGCAGTTTCAGGTCTCAAGAGACC. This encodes CASSFRSQET. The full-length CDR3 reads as CASSFRSQETQYF.

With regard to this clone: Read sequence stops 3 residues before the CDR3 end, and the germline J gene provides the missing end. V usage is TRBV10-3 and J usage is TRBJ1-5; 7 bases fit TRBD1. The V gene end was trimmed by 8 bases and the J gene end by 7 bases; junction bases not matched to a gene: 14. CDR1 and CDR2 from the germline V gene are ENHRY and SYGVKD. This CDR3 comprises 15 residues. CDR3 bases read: TGTGCCATCGCCCGCGACAGGGAAGGGCTGCAGCCC. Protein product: CAIARDREGLQP. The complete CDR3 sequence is CAIARDREGLQPQHF.

The sequenced CDR3 bases are TGTGCCAGCAGCCAAGATTCGGTTGGTGGGGCAAATACG. Translating it yields CASSQDSVGGANT. The whole CDR3 protein reads CASSQDSVGGANTQYF. The chain combines TRBV3-1 (or the pseudogene TRBV3-2) with TRBJ2-3; tentatively, D is TRBD1 (5 bases). The read gets to within 3 residues of the CDR3 end, and the germline J gene fills in the rest. V lost 0 bases to trimming and J lost 7 bases, with 17 bases between them. Looked up from germline, CDR1 is LGHDT and CDR2 is YNNKEL (reference sequence). The CDR3 has 16 residues.

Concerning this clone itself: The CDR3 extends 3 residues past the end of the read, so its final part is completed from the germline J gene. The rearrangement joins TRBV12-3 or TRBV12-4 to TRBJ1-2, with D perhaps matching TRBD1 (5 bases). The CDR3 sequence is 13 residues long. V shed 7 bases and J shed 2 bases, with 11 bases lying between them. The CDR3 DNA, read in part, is TGTGCCAGCATGGGGCGGATAAACTATGGC. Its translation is CASMGRINYG. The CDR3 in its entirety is CASMGRINYGYTF.

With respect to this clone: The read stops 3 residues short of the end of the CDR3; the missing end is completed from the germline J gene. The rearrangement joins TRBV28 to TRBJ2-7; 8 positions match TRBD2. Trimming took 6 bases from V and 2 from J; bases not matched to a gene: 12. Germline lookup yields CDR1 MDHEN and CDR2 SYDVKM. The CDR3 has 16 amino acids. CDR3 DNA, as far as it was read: TGTGCCAGCAGCGGGCCCGGGACTAGAAACCCCTACGAG. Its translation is CASSGPGTRNPYE. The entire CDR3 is CASSGPGTRNPYEQYF.

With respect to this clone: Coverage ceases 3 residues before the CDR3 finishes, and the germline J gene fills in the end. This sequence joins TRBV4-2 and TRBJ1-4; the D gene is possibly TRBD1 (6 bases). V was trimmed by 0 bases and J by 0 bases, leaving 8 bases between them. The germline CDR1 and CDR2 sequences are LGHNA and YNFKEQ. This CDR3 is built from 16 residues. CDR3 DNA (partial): TGTGCCAGCAGCCAAGATAGGACAGCAACTAATGAAAAA. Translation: CASSQDRTATNEK. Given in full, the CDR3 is CASSQDRTATNEKLFF.

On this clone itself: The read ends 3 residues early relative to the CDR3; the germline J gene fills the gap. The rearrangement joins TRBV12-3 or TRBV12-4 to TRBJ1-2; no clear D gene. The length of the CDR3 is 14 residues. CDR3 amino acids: CASSSTGSGLGYTF. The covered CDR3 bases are TGTGCCAGCAGCTCAACCGGGAGCGGCCTGGGC.

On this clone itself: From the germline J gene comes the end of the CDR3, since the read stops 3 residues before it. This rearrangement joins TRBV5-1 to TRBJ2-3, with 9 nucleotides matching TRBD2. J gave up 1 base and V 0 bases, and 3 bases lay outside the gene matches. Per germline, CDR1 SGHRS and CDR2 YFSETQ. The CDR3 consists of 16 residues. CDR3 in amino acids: CASSLGASGGTDTQYF. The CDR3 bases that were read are TGCGCCAGCAGCTTGGGTGCTAGCGGGGGCACAGATACG.

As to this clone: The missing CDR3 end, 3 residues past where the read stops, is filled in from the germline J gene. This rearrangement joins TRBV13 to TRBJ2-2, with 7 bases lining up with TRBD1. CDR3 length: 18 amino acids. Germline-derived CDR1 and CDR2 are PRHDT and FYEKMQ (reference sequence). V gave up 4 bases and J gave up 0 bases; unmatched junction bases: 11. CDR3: CASSSNLQQGTNTGELFF. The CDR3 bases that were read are TGTGCCAGCAGCTCAAACCTTCAACAGGGGACGAACACCGGGGAG.

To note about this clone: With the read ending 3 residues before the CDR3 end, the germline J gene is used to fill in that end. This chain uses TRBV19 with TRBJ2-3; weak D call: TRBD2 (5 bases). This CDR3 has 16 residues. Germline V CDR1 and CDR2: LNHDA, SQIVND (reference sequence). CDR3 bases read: TGTGCCAGTAGTTACGGAGGACGGGGTAGCAATCAGCCG. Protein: CASSYGGRGSNQP. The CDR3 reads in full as CASSYGGRGSNQPQYF.

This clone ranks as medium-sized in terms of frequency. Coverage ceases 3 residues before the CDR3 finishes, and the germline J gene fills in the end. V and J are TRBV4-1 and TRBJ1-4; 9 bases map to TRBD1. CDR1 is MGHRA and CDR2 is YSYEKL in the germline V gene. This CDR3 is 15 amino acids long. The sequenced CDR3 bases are TGCGCCAGCAGCCCAACCGGGACAGGGTTATCACCA. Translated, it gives CASSPTGTGLSP. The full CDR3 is CASSPTGTGLSPLFF.

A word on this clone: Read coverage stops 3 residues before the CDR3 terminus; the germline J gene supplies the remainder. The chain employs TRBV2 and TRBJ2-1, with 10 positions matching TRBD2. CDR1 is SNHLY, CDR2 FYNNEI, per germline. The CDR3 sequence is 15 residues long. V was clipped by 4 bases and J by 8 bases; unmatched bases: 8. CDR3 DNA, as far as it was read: TGTGCCAGCAGTGGCCTAGCGGGGGCGGTAGATGAG. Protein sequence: CASSGLAGAVDE. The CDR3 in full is CASSGLAGAVDEQFF.

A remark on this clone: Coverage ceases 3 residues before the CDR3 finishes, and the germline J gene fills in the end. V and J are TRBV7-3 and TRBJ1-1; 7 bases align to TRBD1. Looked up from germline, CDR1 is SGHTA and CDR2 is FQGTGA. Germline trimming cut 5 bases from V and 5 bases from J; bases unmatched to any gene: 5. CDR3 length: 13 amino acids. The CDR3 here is CASSPRRGTEAFF. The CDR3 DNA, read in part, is TGTGCCAGCAGCCCCCGCAGGGGGACTGAA.

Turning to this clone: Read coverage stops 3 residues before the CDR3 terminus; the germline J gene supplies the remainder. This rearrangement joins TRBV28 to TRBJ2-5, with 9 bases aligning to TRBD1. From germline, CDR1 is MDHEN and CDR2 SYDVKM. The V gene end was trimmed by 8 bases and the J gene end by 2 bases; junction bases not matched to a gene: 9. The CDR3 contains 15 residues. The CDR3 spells CASSLDRGKQETQYF. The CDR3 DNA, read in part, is TGTGCCAGCTCACTAGACAGGGGGAAACAAGAGACC.

The CDR3 spells CASNPGTSGRETQYF. The DNA read from the CDR3 is TGTGCCAGCAACCCCGGGACTAGCGGCCGAGAGACC. This sequence joins TRBV2 and TRBJ2-5, with 11 bases fitting TRBD2. The read terminates 3 residues before the CDR3 end, so the remaining end is supplied by the germline J gene. The CDR3 sequence is 15 residues long. With V trimmed by 7 bases and J by 4 bases, 8 bases remained unmatched. The germline CDR1 and CDR2 sequences are SNHLY and FYNNEI.

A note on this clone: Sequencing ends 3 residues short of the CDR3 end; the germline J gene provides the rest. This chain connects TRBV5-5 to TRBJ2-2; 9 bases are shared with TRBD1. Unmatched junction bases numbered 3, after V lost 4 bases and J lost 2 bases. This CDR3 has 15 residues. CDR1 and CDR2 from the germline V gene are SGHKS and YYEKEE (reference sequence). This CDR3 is CASSPDRGNTGELFF. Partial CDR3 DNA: TGTGCCAGCAGCCCGGACAGGGGAAACACCGGGGAG.

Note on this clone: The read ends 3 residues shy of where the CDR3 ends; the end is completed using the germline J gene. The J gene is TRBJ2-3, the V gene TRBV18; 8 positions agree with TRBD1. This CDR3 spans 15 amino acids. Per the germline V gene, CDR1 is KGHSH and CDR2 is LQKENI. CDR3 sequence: CASSLMDRDGETQYF. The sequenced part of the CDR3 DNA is TGTGCCAGCTCACTAATGGACAGGGATGGAGAGACG.

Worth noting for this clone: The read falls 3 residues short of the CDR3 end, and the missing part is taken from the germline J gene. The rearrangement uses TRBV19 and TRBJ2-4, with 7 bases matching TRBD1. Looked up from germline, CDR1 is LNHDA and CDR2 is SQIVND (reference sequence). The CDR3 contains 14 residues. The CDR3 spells CARTGCRPGYGQYF. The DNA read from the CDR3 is TGTGCCAGGACAGGGTGTCGACCCGGGTATGGT.

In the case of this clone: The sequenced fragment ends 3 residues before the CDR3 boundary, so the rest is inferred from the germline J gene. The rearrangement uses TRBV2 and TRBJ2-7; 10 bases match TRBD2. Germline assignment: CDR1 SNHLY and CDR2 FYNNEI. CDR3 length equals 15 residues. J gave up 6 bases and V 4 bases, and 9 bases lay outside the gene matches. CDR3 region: CASSVSSGGAPEQYF. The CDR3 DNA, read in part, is TGTGCCAGCAGTGTGTCGAGCGGGGGGGCGCCCGAG.

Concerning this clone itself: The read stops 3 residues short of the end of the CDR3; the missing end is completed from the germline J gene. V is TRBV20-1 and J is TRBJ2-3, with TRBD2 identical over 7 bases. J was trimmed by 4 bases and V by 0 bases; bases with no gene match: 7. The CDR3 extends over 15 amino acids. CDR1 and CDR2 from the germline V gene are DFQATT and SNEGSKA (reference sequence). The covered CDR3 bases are TGCAGTGCTAGAGAGTCAGAGCGGGGCTCAGATACG. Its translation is CSARESERGSDT. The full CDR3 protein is CSARESERGSDTQYF.

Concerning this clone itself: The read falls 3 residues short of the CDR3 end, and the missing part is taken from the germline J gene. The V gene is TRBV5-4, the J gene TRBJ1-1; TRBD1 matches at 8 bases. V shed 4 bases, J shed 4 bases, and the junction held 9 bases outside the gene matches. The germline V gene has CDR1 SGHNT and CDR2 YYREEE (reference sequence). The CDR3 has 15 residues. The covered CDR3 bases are TGTGCCAGCAGCCAACCGGGACAGGCCGGCACTGAA. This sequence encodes CASSQPGQAGTE. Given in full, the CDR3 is CASSQPGQAGTEAFF.

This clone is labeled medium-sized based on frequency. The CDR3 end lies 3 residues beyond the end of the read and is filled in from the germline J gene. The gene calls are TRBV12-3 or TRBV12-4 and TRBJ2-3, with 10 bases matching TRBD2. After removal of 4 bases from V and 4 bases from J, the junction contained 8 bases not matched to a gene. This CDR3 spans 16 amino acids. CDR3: CASSSGWTSGSDTQYF. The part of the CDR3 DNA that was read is TGTGCCAGCAGTTCCGGCTGGACTAGCGGATCAGATACG.